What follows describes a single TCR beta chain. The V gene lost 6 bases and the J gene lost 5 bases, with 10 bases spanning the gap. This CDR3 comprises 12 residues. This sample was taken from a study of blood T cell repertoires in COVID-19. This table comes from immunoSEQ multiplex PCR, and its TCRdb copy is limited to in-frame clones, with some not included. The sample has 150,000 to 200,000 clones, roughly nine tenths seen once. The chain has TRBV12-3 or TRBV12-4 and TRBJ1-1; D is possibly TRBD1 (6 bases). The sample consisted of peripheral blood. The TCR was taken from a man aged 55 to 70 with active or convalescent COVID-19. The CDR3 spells CASSPRGTEAFF. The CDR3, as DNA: TGTGCCAGCAGCCCGAGGGGGACTGAAGCTTTCTTT.